Each of the 20 T cell receptor beta chains below was sequenced from the same sample in a study of cytomegalovirus exposure and HLA in healthy donors. The assay was immunoSEQ multiplex PCR, and TCRdb's table has in-frame clones only and misses some. The profile covers 350,000 or so clones, with around 86% appearing a single time and 0.7% to 0.85% taken by the ten largest. Input material: PBMCs. The receptor source for this set is a woman aged 18 to 35 in good health and CMV-seronegative.

The chain is built from TRBV4-2 and TRBJ2-3; the match to TRBD1 covers 7 bases. The CDR3 contains 14 residues. V lost 3 bases and J lost 0; bases outside the gene matches: 0. The germline V gene has CDR1 LGHNA and CDR2 YNFKEQ. The CDR3 protein is CASSQGQSTDTQYF. The CDR3 coding sequence is TGTGCCAGCAGCCAGGGACAGAGCACAGATACGCAGTATTTT.

V gene TRBV2 combines with J gene TRBJ2-1; the D gene is possibly TRBD1 (5 bases). The CDR3 runs to 11 residues. The ends were cut back, 6 bases at V and 15 bases at J, with 15 bases in the middle. Germline CDR1 reads SNHLY; CDR2 reads FYNNEI. CDR3 sequence reads: CASSIVDMWFF. CDR3 in DNA: TGTGCCAGCAGCATCGTGGACATGTGGTTCTTC.

The chain carries TRBV5-4 and TRBJ2-1, with D perhaps matching TRBD2 (6 bases). Germline CDR1 reads SGHNT; CDR2 reads YYREEE (reference sequence). V was pared by 2 bases and J by 4 bases, with 13 bases between. This CDR3 contains 15 residues. The CDR3, as DNA: TGTGCCAGCAGCTTCCCGGGAGTGGCGTACAATGAGCAGTTCTTC. It specifies CASSFPGVAYNEQFF.

V and J are TRBV2 and TRBJ1-5; D not certain. The V gene lost 6 bases and the J gene lost 9 bases, with 15 bases spanning the gap. CDR1 and CDR2 from the germline V gene are SNHLY and FYNNEI. The length of the CDR3 is 13 residues. The CDR3 DNA follows: TGTGCCAGCAGGATCGAAATGACGGGGCCCCAGCATTTT. It translates to CASRIEMTGPQHF.

This chain uses TRBV18 with TRBJ2-2, with TRBD2 as a possible D gene (5 bases). Germline CDR1 and CDR2: KGHSH and LQKENI. Trimming removed 2 bases at V and 10 bases at J, with 17 bases between. CDR3 size: 15 residues. CDR3 in DNA: TGTGCCAGCTCACCAATTGAAGGAGGTCAGGTGGAGCTGTTTTTT. This sequence encodes CASSPIEGGQVELFF.

The J gene is TRBJ1-4, the V gene TRBV20-1; TRBD1 might be the D (5 bases). The V end was cut by 6 bases, the J end by 10 bases, with 12 bases between. Germline lookup yields CDR1 DFQATT and CDR2 SNEGSKA (reference sequence). CDR3 length: 11 residues. The CDR3 DNA reads TGCAGTGCCAATCTGGGGGGAAAACTGTTTTTT. Translated: CSANLGGKLFF.

The V and J genes are TRBV5-6 and TRBJ1-3, with 7 bases identical to TRBD1. Germline lookup yields CDR1 SGHDT and CDR2 YYEEEE. V shed 5 bases, J shed 0 bases, and the junction held 11 bases outside the gene matches. There are 17 residues in the CDR3. CDR3 in DNA: TGTGCCAGCAGACTCGACAGGGATGAACGCTCTGGAAACACCATATATTTT. Translating gives CASRLDRDERSGNTIYF.

The chain combines TRBV4-3 with TRBJ2-3; possibly TRBD2 for D (9 bases). Germline-derived CDR1 and CDR2 are LGHNA and YSLEER. This CDR3 contains 22 residues. Trimming shortened V by 0 bases and J by 2 bases, and 30 bases separated the two germline ends. CDR3 loop: CASSQDPQGAFAAGGTTDTQYF. The CDR3 DNA reads TGCGCCAGCAGCCAAGATCCCCAGGGGGCGTTCGCAGCGGGAGGCACCACAGATACGCAGTATTTT.

This clone was observed a single time. This CDR3 reads CASSQDGEGGNYGYTF. CDR3 DNA: TGCGCCAGCAGCCAAGATGGGGAGGGCGGTAACTATGGCTACACCTTC. The V and J genes are TRBV4-3 and TRBJ1-2; the D is unclear. From germline, CDR1 is LGHNA and CDR2 YSLEER. This CDR3 spans 16 amino acids. V was clipped by 0 bases and J by 1 base, with 12 bases between them.

The rearrangement links TRBV27 to TRBJ2-7; 8 bases are a match to TRBD1. Germline V gene sequence: CDR1 MNHEY, CDR2 SMNVEV (reference sequence). This CDR3 is 16 amino acids long. Trimming removed 4 bases from V and 5 bases from J; junction bases left unmatched: 13. The CDR3 protein is CASSWQSVGQGHEQYF. Here the CDR3 DNA reads TGTGCCAGCAGTTGGCAATCTGTCGGACAGGGCCACGAGCAGTACTTC.

CDR3 bases: TGTGCCAGCAGTGAAGCGCAGGGCCTGAATGAAAAACTGTTTTTT. It encodes CASSEAQGLNEKLFF. This chain links TRBV2 with TRBJ1-4; TRBD1 is a possible D gene (5 bases). Between the trimmed V and J ends, which lost 0 bases and 5 bases, there was a span of 10 bases. The CDR3 covers 15 residues. Germline CDR1 and CDR2: SNHLY and FYNNEI. The full variable domain, with the rest looked up from reference TRBV2 and TRBJ1-4, is EPEVTQTPSHQVTQMGQEVILRCVPISNHLYFYWYRQILGQKVEFLVSFYNNEISEKSEIFDDQFSVERPDGSNFTLKIRSTKLEDSAMYFCASSEAQGLNEKLFFGSGTQLSVL.

The chain links TRBV18 to TRBJ2-1, with a tentative D call TRBD2 (5 bases). The length of the CDR3 is 14 residues. The ends were cut back, 2 bases at V and 8 bases at J, with 13 bases in the middle. The germline gives CDR1 KGHSH, CDR2 LQKENI. CDR3: CASSPGNSGDEQFF. CDR3 DNA: TGTGCCAGCTCACCAGGGAACAGCGGTGATGAGCAGTTCTTC.

V usage is TRBV2 and J usage is TRBJ1-1; 7 bases match TRBD1. The CDR3 loop spans 14 amino acids. The J segment lost 3 bases and the V segment lost 9 bases, leaving 10 bases of the junction unmatched. Germline V lookup: CDR1 SNHLY, CDR2 FYNNEI. The chain's CDR3 is CARDVRGGDTEAFF. CDR3 nucleotides: TGTGCCAGAGACGTTAGAGGGGGCGACACTGAAGCTTTCTTT.

The chain couples TRBV10-3 to TRBJ2-7; tentative D call: TRBD2 (5 bases). The V gene's germline CDR1 is ENHRY and CDR2 SYGVKD. This CDR3 has 12 residues. V lost 3 bases to trimming and J lost 12 bases, with 15 bases between them. CDR3 bases: TGTGCCATCAGTGAATCACTAGGATATAGGTACTTC. Protein: CAISESLGYRYF.

The chain has TRBV19 and TRBJ2-1; 9 bases are shared with TRBD1. The CDR3 sequence is 14 residues long. V shed 7 bases and J 5 bases; nucleotides not matched to a gene: 6. CDR1 is LNHDA, CDR2 SQIVND, per germline (reference sequence). The CDR3 nucleotides read TGTGCCAGTAATTTACAGGGGGCGAACAATGAGCAGTTCTTC. This encodes CASNLQGANNEQFF. Filled out from reference TRBV19 and TRBJ2-1, the complete variable domain reads DGGITQSPKYLFRKEGQNVTLSCEQNLNHDAMYWYRQDPGQGLRLIYYSQIVNDFQKGDIAEGYSVSREKKESFPLTVTSAQKNPTAFYLCASNLQGANNEQFFGPGTRLTVL.

The chain combines TRBV29-1 with TRBJ1-5, with a tentative D call TRBD1 (5 bases). The germline V gene encodes CDR1 SQVTM and CDR2 ANQGSEA. V was shortened by 3 bases and J by 4 bases, with 10 bases between the two germline ends. This CDR3 has 13 residues. The CDR3 DNA is TGCAGCGTTGATGCGGGGACTAATCAGCCCCAGCATTTT. Translating it yields CSVDAGTNQPQHF.

This chain joins TRBV15 and TRBJ2-1, with 7 bases aligning to TRBD1. CDR3 length: 13 amino acids. The junction had 4 bases not matched to a gene; V was cut back by 3 bases and J by 8 bases. Germline V gene sequence: CDR1 LNHNV, CDR2 YYDKDF (reference sequence). This CDR3 is CATSRDTGDEQFF. The CDR3 nucleotides read TGTGCCACCAGCAGGGACACAGGGGATGAGCAGTTCTTC.

The rearrangement joins TRBV13 to TRBJ2-1, with unresolved D. CDR3 length: 16 amino acids. The germline V gene encodes CDR1 PRHDT and CDR2 FYEKMQ (reference sequence). V was pared by 6 bases and J by 1 base, with 16 bases between. The CDR3 loop is CASRPPASLSYNEQFF. CDR3 in DNA: TGTGCCAGCAGACCCCCAGCGTCACTATCCTACAATGAGCAGTTCTTC.

This clone was seen once. The rearrangement joins TRBV28 to TRBJ2-7; TRBD2 matches 8 bases. Germline V CDR1 and CDR2: MDHEN, SYDVKM. This CDR3 contains 15 residues. J gave up 0 bases and V 8 bases, and 9 bases lay outside the gene matches. The CDR3 sequence: CASGAAGGISYEQYF. The CDR3 bases are TGTGCCAGCGGGGCCGCGGGAGGCATCTCCTACGAGCAGTACTTC.

A single count supports this clone. The chain combines TRBV6-5 with TRBJ1-1; maybe TRBD1 (5 bases). CDR3 length: 13 residues. Germline V lookup: CDR1 MNHEY, CDR2 SVGAGI. Trimming stripped 6 bases from V and 10 bases from J, with 18 bases between. The CDR3 DNA is TGTGCCAGCAGCTATACGGACCGCCAGGGAGCTTTCTTT. This sequence encodes CASSYTDRQGAFF.